The 32 T cell receptor beta chains in this list originate from one sample, sequenced in a study of regulatory T cells in long-lasting Graves disease. Relying on iRepertoire HTBI primers and Arm-PCR of CDR3 regions, the team built TCR beta libraries. TCRdb itself ran the multiplex PCR reads through MiXCR, one entry per CDR3 protein. The data contain roughly 520,000 distinct CDR3 sequences, around 11% of them singletons. Stated time point: newly diagnosed GD, antithyroid drugs for less than 3 months. From PBMCs, RNA was extracted and then used to make the TCR library. This sample was shared with a second study, whose subject was T cells in Graves' hyperthyroidism and ophthalmopathy.

The specimen comprised peripheral blood mononuclear cells (PBMCs), sampled at new diagnosis, from a patient treated with antithyroid drugs. The origin of the receptors is a woman in her twenties or thirties with Graves disease.

The table lists this clonotype with many counts. This chain connects TRBV7-9 to TRBJ1-1; TRBD1 matches at 9 bases. CDR1 and CDR2 (germline): SEHNR, FQNEAQ (reference sequence). CDR3 size: 19 residues. V was pared by 1 base and J by 0 bases, with 12 bases of the junction left unmatched. The CDR3 sequence is CASSLGRAGTGTMNTEAFF. In DNA form, the CDR3 reads TGTGCCAGCAGCTTAGGCCGAGCCGGGACAGGGACAATGAACACTGAAGCTTTCTTT.

This chain uses TRBV19 with TRBJ2-5, with 7 bases lining up with TRBD1. The V segment lost 3 bases and the J segment 2 bases; nucleotides outside the gene matches: 6. Germline assignment: CDR1 LNHDA and CDR2 SQIVND (reference sequence). This CDR3 is 15 amino acids long. The CDR3 here is CASSMTGMGQETQYF. The CDR3 DNA reads as TGTGCCAGTAGTATGACAGGGATGGGGCAAGAGACCCAGTACTTC.

In its sample, this clonotype was seen many times. The chain is built from TRBV18 and TRBJ2-7; TRBD1 aligns across 7 bases. Germline V lookup: CDR1 KGHSH, CDR2 LQKENI. Germline trimming cut 3 bases from V and 3 bases from J; bases unmatched to any gene: 2. The length of the CDR3 is 13 residues. CDR3 sequence: CASSPPGGYEQYF. The DNA of the CDR3 is TGTGCCAGCTCACCCCCAGGGGGCTACGAGCAGTACTTC. The full variable domain, with the rest looked up from reference TRBV18 and TRBJ2-7, is NAGVMQNPRHLVRRRGQEARLRCSPMKGHSHVYWYRQLPEEGLKFMVYLQKENIIDESGMPKERFSAEFPKEGPSILRIQQVVRGDSAAYFCASSPPGGYEQYFGPGTRLTVT.

The gene calls are TRBV14 and TRBJ2-5, with D perhaps TRBD2 (6 bases). CDR1 and CDR2 from the germline V gene are SGHDN and FVKESK. The V and J ends lost 4 bases and 5 bases respectively, with 20 bases between them. The CDR3 runs to 16 residues. The chain's CDR3 is CASSPLGGSASETQYF. The CDR3 DNA sequence: TGTGCCAGCAGCCCGCTCGGGGGATCAGCCTCGGAGACCCAGTACTTC. Based on the CDR3 plus reference TRBV14 and TRBJ2-5, the full variable domain is EAGVTQFPSHSVIEKGQTVTLRCDPISGHDNLYWYRRVMGKEIKFLLHFVKESKQDESGMPNNRFLAERTGGTYSTLKVQPAELEDSGVYFCASSPLGGSASETQYFGPGTRLLVL.

The V and J genes are TRBV12-3 or TRBV12-4 and TRBJ1-5; 9 bases map to TRBD1. CDR3 length: 17 amino acids. The V gene end was trimmed by 0 bases and the J gene end by 6 bases; junction bases not matched to a gene: 9. This chain's CDR3 is CASSLALGGQGIQPQHF. CDR3 DNA: TGTGCCAGCAGTTTAGCGCTGGGGGGACAGGGTATTCAGCCCCAGCATTTT.

This clonotype was counted a few times. This chain connects TRBV7-9 to TRBJ1-4; D call uncertain. This CDR3 region has 14 residues. The germline gives CDR1 SEHNR, CDR2 FQNEAQ (reference sequence). V shed 4 bases and J shed 7 bases, with 13 bases lying between them. CDR3 DNA sequence: TGTGCCAGCAGCTACGTTGGACGGGGTGAAAAACTGTTTTTT. This translates into CASSYVGRGEKLFF.

This clonotype was detected ten times or more. The rearrangement joins TRBV29-1 to TRBJ1-1; perhaps TRBD1 as D (5 bases). The ends were cut back, 4 bases at V and 10 bases at J, with 13 bases in the middle. This CDR3 comprises 11 residues. The germline CDR1 and CDR2 sequences are SQVTM and ANQGSEA. This chain's CDR3 is CSVVEGAGAFF. CDR3 nucleotides: TGCAGCGTTGTTGAAGGGGCTGGAGCTTTCTTT.

This clonotype was recorded at least ten times. DNA for the CDR3: TGTGCCAGCAGCAGCAGGGGGTTCAACACTGAAGCTTTCTTT. It encodes CASSSRGFNTEAFF. V and J are TRBV13 and TRBJ1-1; 7 bases fit TRBD1. This CDR3 comprises 14 residues. Germline loops: CDR1 PRHDT, CDR2 FYEKMQ (reference sequence). The J segment lost 2 bases and the V segment lost 5 bases, leaving 5 bases of the junction unmatched.

This clonotype was seen at least ten times. The chain couples TRBV27 to TRBJ1-6; 7 nucleotides align to TRBD1. The CDR3 totals 17 residues. Germline V gene lookup returns CDR1 MNHEY and CDR2 SMNVEV (reference sequence). The V segment lost 0 bases and the J segment 0 bases; nucleotides outside the gene matches: 2. The CDR3 spells CASSLSGQSSYNSPLHF. The CDR3 nucleotides read TGTGCCAGCAGTTTATCGGGACAGAGCTCCTATAATTCACCCCTCCACTTT.

Ten or more counts support this clonotype. The chain is built from TRBV28 and TRBJ2-5; maybe TRBD2 (5 bases). Germline CDR1 reads MDHEN; CDR2 reads SYDVKM. The CDR3 totals 13 residues. Trimming stripped 3 bases from V and 7 bases from J, with 12 bases between. The CDR3 DNA is TGTGCCAGCAGTTTGGACTCGGCAGTGACCCAGTACTTC. Protein sequence: CASSLDSAVTQYF.

In this sample, this clonotype turned up many times. The chain joins TRBV7-9 to TRBJ2-3; TRBD2 agrees at 9 bases. This CDR3 spans 16 amino acids. CDR1 SEHNR and CDR2 FQNEAQ come from the germline V gene (reference sequence). V trimming: 5 bases; J trimming: 3 bases; junction bases outside the gene matches: 9. The CDR3 region has the DNA TGTGCCAGCAGCGCAGTCGGGACTAGCTGTACAGATACGCAGTATTTT. Amino acid sequence: CASSAVGTSCTDTQYF. Together with reference TRBV7-9 and TRBJ2-3, the CDR3 gives the full variable domain: DTGVSQNPRHKITKRGQNVTFRCDPISEHNRLYWYRQTLGQGPEFLTYFQNEAQLEKSRLLSDRFSAERPKGSFSTLEIQRTEQGDSAMYLCASSAVGTSCTDTQYFGPGTRLTVL.

The table lists this clonotype with many counts. The chain has TRBV5-1 and TRBJ2-7, with TRBD1 matching 9 bases. The CDR3 sequence is 15 residues long. Unmatched junction bases numbered 10, after V lost 4 bases and J lost 5 bases. The germline CDR1 and CDR2 sequences are SGHRS and YFSETQ. The CDR3 nucleotides are TGCGCCAGCAGCCTGTCACAGGGGGCGAGGAACGAGCAGTACTTC. This encodes CASSLSQGARNEQYF.

At least ten counts were recorded for this clonotype. The chain uses TRBV18 and TRBJ1-1; unclear D gene. This CDR3 spans 12 amino acids. V shed 3 bases and J shed 5 bases, with 7 bases lying between them. Germline V gene lookup returns CDR1 KGHSH and CDR2 LQKENI. The CDR3 sequence: CASSPPRTEAFF. The CDR3 DNA is TGTGCCAGCTCACCTCCCCGGACTGAAGCTTTCTTT.

The chain joins TRBV20-1 to TRBJ2-3; D is uncertain. From germline, CDR1 is DFQATT and CDR2 SNEGSKA (reference sequence). The ends were cut back, 6 bases at V and 3 bases at J, with 16 bases in the middle. The CDR3 is 14 residues long. The CDR3 DNA is TGCAGTGCCAACCCGGGTACACCGACAGATACGCAGTATTTT. Its translation is CSANPGTPTDTQYF.

The chain uses TRBV20-1 and TRBJ2-2, with TRBD2 matching over 13 bases. The CDR3 has 17 residues. V was pared by 5 bases and J by 4 bases, with 10 bases of the junction left unmatched. The germline V gene has CDR1 DFQATT and CDR2 SNEGSKA (reference sequence). The CDR3 region is CSAPWTSGRGGTGELFF. CDR3 sequence (DNA): TGCAGTGCTCCCTGGACTAGCGGGAGAGGGGGCACCGGGGAGCTGTTTTTT.

This clonotype was picked up many times. The J gene is TRBJ2-5, the V gene TRBV7-9; 10 bases fit TRBD2. Germline V CDR1 and CDR2: SEHNR, FQNEAQ (reference sequence). CDR3 length: 18 residues. Unmatched junction bases numbered 17, after V lost 5 bases and J lost 5 bases. CDR3 nucleotides: TGTGCCAGCAGCCCTTCTTTGGGGCTAGCGGGAGTTTTGGAGACCCAGTACTTC. It codes for CASSPSLGLAGVLETQYF.

The J gene is TRBJ2-7, the V gene TRBV7-2; possibly TRBD2 for D (5 bases). Between the trimmed V and J ends, which lost 1 base and 3 bases, there was a span of 25 bases. The CDR3 sequence is 19 residues long. Germline V gene lookup returns CDR1 SGHTA and CDR2 FQGNSA. CDR3: CASSLVGIGSAGGYYEQYF. Here the CDR3 DNA reads TGTGCCAGCAGCTTAGTCGGTATTGGTTCTGCCGGCGGGTACTACGAGCAGTACTTC.

This clonotype was seen repeatedly, ten times or more. V is TRBV6-1 and J is TRBJ2-7, with TRBD1 identical over 8 bases. This CDR3 comprises 15 residues. Germline CDR1 reads MNHNS; CDR2 reads SASEGT. Trimming at V came to 6 bases and at J to 0 bases, leaving 7 bases not matched to a gene. The CDR3 loop is CASRETGTGSYEQYF. The CDR3 DNA reads TGTGCCAGCAGGGAGACCGGGACAGGCTCCTACGAGCAGTACTTC.

The chain carries TRBV6-1 and TRBJ2-3, with D possibly being TRBD1 (6 bases). Per the germline V gene, CDR1 is MNHNS and CDR2 is SASEGT. The CDR3 contains 15 residues. Trimming pared 6 bases from V and 4 bases from J, leaving 17 bases between. Here the CDR3 reads CASSPSTGGPDTQYF. The CDR3 coding sequence is TGTGCCAGCAGCCCCTCAACTGGGGGCCCAGATACGCAGTATTTT.

This clonotype was detected ten times or more. The chain employs TRBV5-1 and TRBJ1-1; unclear D gene. Germline values: CDR1 SGHRS, CDR2 YFSETQ. V was clipped by 1 base and J by 1 base, with 8 bases between them. The length of the CDR3 is 14 residues. The CDR3 region has the DNA TGCGCCAGCAGCTTGAGTGTCGGGAACACTGAAGCTTTCTTT. It specifies CASSLSVGNTEAFF.

This clonotype has a count of ten or more. The rearrangement joins TRBV27 to TRBJ2-2, with 8 bases matching TRBD2. The CDR3 extends over 17 amino acids. The trim removed 7 bases at V and 0 bases at J, leaving 10 bases unmatched. Germline CDR1 MNHEY, CDR2 SMNVEV (reference sequence). The CDR3 sequence: CASTLFPAGANTGELFF. For the CDR3, the DNA is TGTGCCAGCACGCTCTTCCCAGCGGGAGCGAACACCGGGGAGCTGTTTTTT.

This clonotype was found a few times. J is TRBJ2-3 and V is TRBV6-5, with 7 bases lining up with TRBD2. Germline loops: CDR1 MNHEY, CDR2 SVGAGI. The CDR3 loop spans 15 amino acids. Losses at the gene ends were 4 bases for V and 2 bases for J; bases not matched to a gene: 6. The DNA of the CDR3 is TGTGCCAGCAGTTCGGGCGGGAGCTTCACAGATACGCAGTATTTT. Its translation is CASSSGGSFTDTQYF.

This clonotype was seen repeatedly, ten times or more. The rearrangement uses TRBV6-9 and TRBJ2-1; maybe TRBD1 (6 bases). V lost 4 bases, J lost 2 bases, and 15 bases lay in between. The CDR3 is 16 residues long. Germline CDR1 and CDR2: MNHGY and SVAAGI. The CDR3 sequence is CASSWETGPTYNEQFF. CDR3 nucleotide sequence: TGTGCCAGCAGTTGGGAGACAGGTCCCACCTACAATGAGCAGTTCTTC.

The J gene is TRBJ2-3, the V gene TRBV5-6, with D possibly being TRBD1 or TRBD2 (5 bases each). The germline CDR1 and CDR2 sequences are SGHDT and YYEEEE. The CDR3 is 15 amino acids. The V and J ends lost 5 bases and 2 bases respectively, with 15 bases between them. The chain's CDR3 is CASSMEADNTDTQYF. CDR3 in DNA: TGTGCCAGCAGTATGGAGGCGGACAACACAGATACGCAGTATTTT.

This clonotype was detected many times. The V and J genes are TRBV12-3 or TRBV12-4 and TRBJ2-1; no clear D gene. V dropped 3 bases and J dropped 8 bases, with 26 bases sitting between them. The CDR3 extends over 18 amino acids. The CDR3 loop reads CASSFKGSWIEVSDEQFF. CDR3 bases: TGTGCCAGCAGTTTTAAAGGTTCTTGGATAGAGGTTTCGGATGAGCAGTTCTTC.

This clonotype came up many times. The gene calls are TRBV20-1 and TRBJ2-7; TRBD2 might be the D (6 bases). Germline CDR1 reads DFQATT; CDR2 reads SNEGSKA (reference sequence). CDR3 length: 15 residues. The germline V and J ends were trimmed by 2 bases and 6 bases, with 20 bases remaining between them. CDR3 DNA sequence: TGCAGTGCTAGACCCTTCTTGCGGGACGGAGTCGAGCAGTACTTC. Its protein is CSARPFLRDGVEQYF.

The rearrangement joins TRBV5-5 to TRBJ1-6, with no clear D. The germline V and J ends were trimmed by 2 bases and 2 bases, with 8 bases remaining between them. CDR3 length equals 15 residues. Germline CDR1 is SGHKS and CDR2 is YYEKEE (reference sequence). CDR3 region: CASSFLIPYNSPLHF. In DNA, the CDR3 is TGTGCCAGCAGCTTCCTGATACCCTATAATTCACCCCTCCACTTT.

This clonotype was recorded a few times. This chain uses TRBV7-9 with TRBJ1-1; D is uncertain. V was shortened by 1 base and J by 7 bases, with 7 bases between the two germline ends. The CDR3 covers 12 residues. CDR1 SEHNR and CDR2 FQNEAQ come from the germline V gene (reference sequence). The CDR3 is CASSLDVSEAFF. The DNA of the CDR3 is TGTGCCAGCAGCTTAGATGTCAGTGAAGCTTTCTTT.

This clonotype was counted ten times or more. The chain links TRBV6-2 or TRBV6-3 to TRBJ2-5, with D possibly being TRBD1 (6 bases). Trimming stripped 2 bases from V and 6 bases from J, with 7 bases between. Germline CDR1 reads MNHEY; CDR2 reads SVGEGT. CDR3 length: 12 residues. As DNA, the CDR3 is TGTGCCAGCAGTTACGGGGACAAGACCCAGTACTTC. As protein: CASSYGDKTQYF.

CDR3 in amino acids: CASSNGQESQPQHF. The CDR3 nucleotides read TGTGCCAGCAGCAACGGACAGGAGAGTCAGCCCCAGCATTTT. V gene TRBV6-2 or TRBV6-3 combines with J gene TRBJ1-5; 7 nucleotides agree with TRBD1. The CDR3 totals 14 residues. After removal of 6 bases from V and 6 bases from J, the junction contained 8 bases not matched to a gene. Looked up from germline, CDR1 is MNHEY and CDR2 is SVGEGT.

This clonotype was found many times. The J gene is TRBJ2-7, the V gene TRBV28; D is perhaps TRBD1 or TRBD2 (5 bases each). V dropped 5 bases and J dropped 2 bases, with 19 bases sitting between them. This CDR3 spans 16 amino acids. Germline CDR1 MDHEN, CDR2 SYDVKM. This chain's CDR3 is CASSIRPPGDPYEQYF. The DNA for the CDR3 is TGTGCCAGCAGTATCCGCCCCCCCGGGGACCCCTACGAGCAGTACTTC.

This clonotype was seen at least ten times. The V call is TRBV20-1, the J call TRBJ1-6; a weak D match, TRBD1 (6 bases). The CDR3 has 13 residues. Trimming took 4 bases from V and 5 from J, leaving 9 bases between them. In germline, CDR1 is DFQATT, CDR2 SNEGSKA (reference sequence). This chain's CDR3 is CSATGVDNSPLHF. In DNA form, the CDR3 reads TGCAGTGCTACAGGGGTGGATAATTCACCCCTCCACTTT.